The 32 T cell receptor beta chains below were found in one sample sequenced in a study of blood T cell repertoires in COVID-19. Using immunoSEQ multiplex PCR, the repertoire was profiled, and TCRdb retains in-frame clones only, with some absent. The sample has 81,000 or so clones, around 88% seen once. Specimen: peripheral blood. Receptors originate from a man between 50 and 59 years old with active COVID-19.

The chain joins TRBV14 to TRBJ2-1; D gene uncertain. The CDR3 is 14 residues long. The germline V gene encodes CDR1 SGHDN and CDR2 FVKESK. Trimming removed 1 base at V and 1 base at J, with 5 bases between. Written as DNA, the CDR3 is TGTGCCAGCAGCCAAGTGTCGTCCTACAATGAGCAGTTCTTC. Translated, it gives CASSQVSSYNEQFF.

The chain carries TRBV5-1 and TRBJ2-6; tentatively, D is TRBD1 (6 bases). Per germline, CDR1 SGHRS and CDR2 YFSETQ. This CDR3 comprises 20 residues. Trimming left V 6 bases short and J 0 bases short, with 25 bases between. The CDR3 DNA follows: TGCGCCAGCACCAGATCGACTGGTCAGGGGCAAAACTCTGGGGCCAACGTCCTGACTTTC. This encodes CASTRSTGQGQNSGANVLTF.

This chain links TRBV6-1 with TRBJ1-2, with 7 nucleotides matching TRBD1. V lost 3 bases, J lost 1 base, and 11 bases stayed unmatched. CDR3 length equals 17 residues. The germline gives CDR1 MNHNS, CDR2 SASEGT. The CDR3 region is CASSEIRTGSVNYGYTF. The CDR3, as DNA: TGTGCCAGCAGTGAGATCAGGACAGGTTCGGTTAACTATGGCTACACCTTC.

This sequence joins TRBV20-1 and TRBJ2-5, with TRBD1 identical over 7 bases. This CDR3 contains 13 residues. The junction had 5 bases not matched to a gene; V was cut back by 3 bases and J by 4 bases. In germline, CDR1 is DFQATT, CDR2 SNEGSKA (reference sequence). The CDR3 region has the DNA TGCAGTGCTAGTCACAGGGGTAGAGAGACCCAGTACTTC. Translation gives CSASHRGRETQYF.

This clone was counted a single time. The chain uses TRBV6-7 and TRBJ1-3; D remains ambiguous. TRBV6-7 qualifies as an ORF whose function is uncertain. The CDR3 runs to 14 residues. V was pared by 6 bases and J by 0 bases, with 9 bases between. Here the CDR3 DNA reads TGTGCCAGCAGATCTTCCCCCTCTGGAAACACCATATATTTT. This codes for CASRSSPSGNTIYF.

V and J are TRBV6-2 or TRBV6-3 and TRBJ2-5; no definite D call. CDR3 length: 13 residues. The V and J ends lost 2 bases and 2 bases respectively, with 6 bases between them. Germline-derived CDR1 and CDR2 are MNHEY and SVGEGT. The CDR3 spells CASSYGNQETQYF. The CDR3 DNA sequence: TGTGCCAGCAGTTACGGCAATCAAGAGACCCAGTACTTC.

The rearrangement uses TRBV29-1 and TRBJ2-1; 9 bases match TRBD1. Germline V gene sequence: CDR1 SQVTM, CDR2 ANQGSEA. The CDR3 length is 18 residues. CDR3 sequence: CVLTGQGTGGLSYNEQFF. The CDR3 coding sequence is TGCGTACTAACGGGACAGGGAACAGGGGGGCTCTCCTACAATGAGCAGTTCTTC.

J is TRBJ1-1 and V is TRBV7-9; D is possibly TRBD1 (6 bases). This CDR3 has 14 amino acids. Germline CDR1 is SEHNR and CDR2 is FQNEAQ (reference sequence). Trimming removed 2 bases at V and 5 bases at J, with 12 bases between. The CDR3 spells CASSLLGGQTEAFF. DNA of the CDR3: TGTGCCAGCAGCTTATTAGGGGGACAAACTGAAGCTTTCTTT.

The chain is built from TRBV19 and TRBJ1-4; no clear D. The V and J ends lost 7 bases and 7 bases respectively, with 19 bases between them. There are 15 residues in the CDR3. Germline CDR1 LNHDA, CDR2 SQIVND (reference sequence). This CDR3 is CASTSGGPRGEKLFF. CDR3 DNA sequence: TGTGCCAGTACCTCTGGAGGGCCCCGGGGTGAAAAACTGTTTTTT.

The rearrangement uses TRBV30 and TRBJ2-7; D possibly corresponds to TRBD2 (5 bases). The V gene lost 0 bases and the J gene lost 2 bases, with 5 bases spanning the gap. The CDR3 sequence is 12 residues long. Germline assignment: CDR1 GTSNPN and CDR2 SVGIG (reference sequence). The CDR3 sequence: CAWSVGAYEQYF. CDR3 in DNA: TGTGCCTGGAGTGTCGGGGCCTACGAGCAGTACTTC.

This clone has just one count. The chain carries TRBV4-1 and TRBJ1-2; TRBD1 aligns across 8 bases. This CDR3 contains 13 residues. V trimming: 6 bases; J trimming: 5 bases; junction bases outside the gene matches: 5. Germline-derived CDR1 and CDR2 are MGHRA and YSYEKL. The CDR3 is CASSPGQGYGYTF. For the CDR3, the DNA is TGCGCCAGCAGTCCCGGACAGGGATATGGCTACACCTTC.

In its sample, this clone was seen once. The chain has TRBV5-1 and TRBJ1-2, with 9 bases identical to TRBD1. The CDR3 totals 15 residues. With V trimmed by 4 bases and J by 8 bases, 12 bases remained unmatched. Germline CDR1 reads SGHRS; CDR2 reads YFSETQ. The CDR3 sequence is CASSTGQGSLRGYTF. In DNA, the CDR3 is TGCGCCAGCAGCACCGGACAGGGGAGCTTGAGGGGCTACACCTTC.

Here the CDR3 reads CASSWGQSYEQYF. CDR3 bases: TGCGCCAGCAGCTGGGGACAGAGCTACGAGCAGTACTTC. The chain uses TRBV5-1 and TRBJ2-7, with 7 positions matching TRBD1. Germline V gene sequence: CDR1 SGHRS, CDR2 YFSETQ. V gave up 3 bases and J gave up 3 bases; unmatched junction bases: 3. There are 13 residues in the CDR3.

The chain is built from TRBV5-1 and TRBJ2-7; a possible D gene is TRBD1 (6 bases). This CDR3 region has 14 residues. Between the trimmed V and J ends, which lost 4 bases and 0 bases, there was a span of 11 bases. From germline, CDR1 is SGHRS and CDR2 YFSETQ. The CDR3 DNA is TGCGCCAGCAGCCAAACAGGGTCCTCCTACGAGCAGTACTTC. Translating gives CASSQTGSSYEQYF.

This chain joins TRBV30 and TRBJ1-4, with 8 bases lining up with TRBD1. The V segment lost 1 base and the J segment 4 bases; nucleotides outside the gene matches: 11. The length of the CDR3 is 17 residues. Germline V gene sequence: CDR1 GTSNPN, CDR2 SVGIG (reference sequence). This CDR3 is CAWSAGTGAFLNEKLFF. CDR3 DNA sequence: TGTGCCTGGAGTGCCGGGACAGGCGCCTTCCTTAATGAAAAACTGTTTTTT.

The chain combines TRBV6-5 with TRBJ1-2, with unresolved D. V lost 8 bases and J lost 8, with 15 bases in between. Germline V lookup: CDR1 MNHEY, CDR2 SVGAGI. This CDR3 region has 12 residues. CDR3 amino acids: CASQNEAAGYTF. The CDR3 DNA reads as TGTGCCAGCCAAAACGAAGCGGCGGGCTACACCTTC.

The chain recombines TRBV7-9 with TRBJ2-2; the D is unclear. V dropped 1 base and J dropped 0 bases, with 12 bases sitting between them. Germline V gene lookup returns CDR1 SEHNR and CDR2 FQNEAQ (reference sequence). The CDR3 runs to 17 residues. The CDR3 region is CASSLGLGGANTGELFF. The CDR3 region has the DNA TGTGCCAGCAGCTTAGGCCTCGGCGGAGCGAACACCGGGGAGCTGTTTTTT.

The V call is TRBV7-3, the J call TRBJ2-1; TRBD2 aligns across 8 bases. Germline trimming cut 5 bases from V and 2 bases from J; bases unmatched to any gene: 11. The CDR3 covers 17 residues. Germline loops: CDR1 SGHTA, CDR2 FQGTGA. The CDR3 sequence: CASSLEGRAGAYNEQFF. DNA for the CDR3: TGTGCCAGCAGCCTCGAGGGGAGAGCGGGAGCCTACAATGAGCAGTTCTTC.

The CDR3 reads CASKHWTVYNSPLHF. Written as DNA, the CDR3 is TGTGCCAGCAAACACTGGACAGTCTATAATTCACCCCTCCACTTT. The chain uses TRBV7-2 and TRBJ1-6, with D possibly matching TRBD1 (6 bases). Trimming stripped 7 bases from V and 3 bases from J, with 13 bases between. CDR1 is SGHTA, CDR2 FQGNSA, per germline. The CDR3 loop spans 15 amino acids.

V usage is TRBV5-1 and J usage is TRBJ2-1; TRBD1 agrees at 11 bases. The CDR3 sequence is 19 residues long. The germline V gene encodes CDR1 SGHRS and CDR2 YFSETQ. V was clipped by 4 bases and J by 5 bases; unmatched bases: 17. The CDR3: CASSTSWDRGMSRNNEQFF. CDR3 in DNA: TGCGCCAGCAGCACCTCCTGGGACAGGGGGATGTCAAGGAACAATGAGCAGTTCTTC. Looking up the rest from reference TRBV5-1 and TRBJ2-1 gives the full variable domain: KAGVTQTPRYLIKTRGQQVTLSCSPISGHRSVSWYQQTPGQGLQFLFEYFSETQRNKGNFPGRFSGRQFSNSRSEMNVSTLELGDSALYLCASSTSWDRGMSRNNEQFFGPGTRLTVL.

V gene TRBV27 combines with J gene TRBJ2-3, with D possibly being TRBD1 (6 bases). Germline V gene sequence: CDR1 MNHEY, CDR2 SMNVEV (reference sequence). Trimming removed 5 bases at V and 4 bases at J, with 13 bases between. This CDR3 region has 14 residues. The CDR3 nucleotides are TGTGCCAGCAGTACCTTGGACAGACCAGATACGCAGTATTTT. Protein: CASSTLDRPDTQYF.

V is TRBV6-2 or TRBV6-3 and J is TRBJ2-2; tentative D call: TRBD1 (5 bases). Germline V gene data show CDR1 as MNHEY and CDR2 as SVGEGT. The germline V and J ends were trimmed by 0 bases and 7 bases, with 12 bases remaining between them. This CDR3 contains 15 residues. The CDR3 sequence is CASSYSSGSIGELFF. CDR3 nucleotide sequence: TGTGCCAGCAGTTACTCTTCAGGGTCAATCGGGGAGCTGTTTTTT.

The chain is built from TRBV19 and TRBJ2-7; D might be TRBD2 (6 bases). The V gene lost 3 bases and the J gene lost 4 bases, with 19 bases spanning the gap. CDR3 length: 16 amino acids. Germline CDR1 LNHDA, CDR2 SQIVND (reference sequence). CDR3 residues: CASSMSGRVPSYEQYF. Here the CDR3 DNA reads TGTGCCAGTAGTATGTCCGGGAGAGTCCCATCATACGAGCAGTACTTC.

CDR3 protein: CASSQESVAPEYF. The CDR3 DNA sequence: TGCGCCAGCAGCCAAGAAAGCGTAGCTCCGGAGTACTTC. The chain is built from TRBV4-1 and TRBJ2-7, with unresolved D. Germline assignment: CDR1 MGHRA and CDR2 YSYEKL. The CDR3 length is 13 residues. Trimming took 0 bases from V and 11 from J, leaving 14 bases between them.

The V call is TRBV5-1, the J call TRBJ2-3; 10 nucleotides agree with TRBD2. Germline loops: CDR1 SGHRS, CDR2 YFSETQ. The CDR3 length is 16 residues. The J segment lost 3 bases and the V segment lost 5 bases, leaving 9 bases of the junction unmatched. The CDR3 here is CASRSSGRIGTDTQYF. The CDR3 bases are TGCGCCAGCAGGTCTAGCGGGAGAATTGGTACAGATACGCAGTATTTT.

CDR3 DNA: TGTGCCAGCAGCCCCTCCGCTAGGACAGATACGCAGTATTTT. It yields the protein CASSPSARTDTQYF. The gene calls are TRBV7-2 and TRBJ2-3, with no clear D. V was trimmed by 5 bases and J by 3 bases, leaving 12 bases between them. Per the germline V gene, CDR1 is SGHTA and CDR2 is FQGNSA. CDR3 size: 14 residues.

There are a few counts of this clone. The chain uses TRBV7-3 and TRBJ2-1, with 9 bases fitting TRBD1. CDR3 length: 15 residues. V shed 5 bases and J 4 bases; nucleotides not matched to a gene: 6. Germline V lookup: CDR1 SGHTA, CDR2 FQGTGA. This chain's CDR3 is CASSPQGQGYNEQFF. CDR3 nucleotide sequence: TGTGCCAGCAGCCCCCAGGGACAGGGTTACAATGAGCAGTTCTTC.

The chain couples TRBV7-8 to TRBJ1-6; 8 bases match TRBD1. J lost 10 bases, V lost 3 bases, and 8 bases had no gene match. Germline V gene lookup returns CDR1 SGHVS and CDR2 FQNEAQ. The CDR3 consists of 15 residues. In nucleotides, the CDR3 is TGTGCCAGCAGCTTCTCCGGGACAGGAAGATCACCCCTCCACTTT. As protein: CASSFSGTGRSPLHF. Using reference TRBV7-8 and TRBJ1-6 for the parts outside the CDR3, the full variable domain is GAGVSQSPRYKVAKRGQDVALRCDPISGHVSLFWYQQALGQGPEFLTYFQNEAQLDKSGLPSDRFFAERPEGSVSTLKIQRTQQEDSAVYLCASSFSGTGRSPLHFGNGTRLTVT.

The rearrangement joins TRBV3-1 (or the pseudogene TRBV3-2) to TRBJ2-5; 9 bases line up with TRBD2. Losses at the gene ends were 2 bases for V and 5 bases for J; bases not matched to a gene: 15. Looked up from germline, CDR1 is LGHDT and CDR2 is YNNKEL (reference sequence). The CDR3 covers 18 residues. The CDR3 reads CASSQRTIAGARGETQYF. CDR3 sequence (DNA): TGTGCCAGCAGCCAACGGACGATAGCGGGGGCCCGAGGGGAGACCCAGTACTTC.

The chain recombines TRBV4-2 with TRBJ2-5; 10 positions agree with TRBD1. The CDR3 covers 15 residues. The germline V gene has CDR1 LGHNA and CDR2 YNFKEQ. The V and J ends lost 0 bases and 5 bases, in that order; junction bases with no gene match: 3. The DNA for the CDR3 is TGTGCCAGCAGCCAAGAGGGACAGGGGTTGGAGACCCAGTACTTC. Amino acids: CASSQEGQGLETQYF.

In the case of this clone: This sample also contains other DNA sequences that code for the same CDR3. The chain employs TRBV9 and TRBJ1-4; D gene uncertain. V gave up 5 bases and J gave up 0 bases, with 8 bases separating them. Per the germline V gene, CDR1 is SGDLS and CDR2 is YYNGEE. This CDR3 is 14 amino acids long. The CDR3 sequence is CASSQTTTNEKLFF. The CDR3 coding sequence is TGTGCCAGCAGTCAAACAACAACTAATGAAAAACTGTTTTTT. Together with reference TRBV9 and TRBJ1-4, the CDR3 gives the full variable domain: DSGVTQTPKHLITATGQRVTLRCSPRSGDLSVYWYQQSLDQGLQFLIQYYNGEERAKGNILERFSAQQFPDLHSELNLSSLELGDSALYFCASSQTTTNEKLFFGSGTQLSVL.

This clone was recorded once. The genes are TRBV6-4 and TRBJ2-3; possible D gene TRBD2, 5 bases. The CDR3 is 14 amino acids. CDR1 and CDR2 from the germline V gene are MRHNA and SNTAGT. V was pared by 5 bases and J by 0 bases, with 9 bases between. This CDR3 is CASSWAGSTDTQYF. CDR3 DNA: TGTGCCAGCAGTTGGGCGGGTAGCACAGATACGCAGTATTTT.